The 28 T cell receptor beta chains in this list originate from one sample, sequenced in a study of regulatory T cells in long-lasting Graves disease. Arm-PCR of CDR3 regions with iRepertoire HTBI primers generated TCR beta libraries. Each CDR3 protein gets one entry after TCRdb re-called the multiplex PCR reads with MiXCR. There are around 400,000 distinct CDR3 sequences in the sample; roughly 23% occur only once, and roughly an eighth lies in the top ten. Time point reported: persistent/refractory GD, antithyroid drugs over 5 years with positive TRAb. Making the TCR library involved RNA that had been extracted from PBMCs. Sequences were derived from peripheral blood mononuclear cells (PBMCs), sampled when the disease was refractory, from a patient treated with antithyroid drugs. These TCRs come from a female donor with Graves disease.

The table lists this clonotype with many counts. The V call is TRBV15, the J call TRBJ1-5; D is unresolved. Trimming pared 3 bases from V and 3 bases from J, leaving 15 bases between. Germline-derived CDR1 and CDR2 are LNHNV and YYDKDF (reference sequence). CDR3 size: 16 residues. In DNA form, the CDR3 reads TGTGCCACCAGCAGCTCACCCCCGTGGACCAATCAGCCCCAGCATTTT. Residues: CATSSSPPWTNQPQHF.

J is TRBJ1-2 and V is TRBV9, with D uncertain. The CDR3 totals 17 residues. Germline CDR1 and CDR2: SGDLS and YYNGEE. V was shortened by 3 bases and J by 2 bases, with 20 bases between the two germline ends. CDR3 residues: CASSADPFGESNYGYTF. CDR3 nucleotides: TGTGCCAGCAGCGCCGATCCATTTGGGGAGTCAAACTATGGCTACACCTTC.

This clonotype came up once. Since no conserved phenylalanine or tryptophan closes the CDR3, a read error is the likely cause. This chain's CDR3 is CASSSGLAEETQYL. CDR3 nucleotides: TGTGCCAGCAGCTCGGGACTAGCTGAAGAGACCCAGTACCTC. The V and J genes are TRBV5-6 and TRBJ2-5; 9 bases align to TRBD2. This CDR3 is 14 amino acids long. Germline CDR1 reads SGHDT; CDR2 reads YYEEEE. With 3 bases clipped from V and 3 bases from J, the junction kept 3 bases outside the gene matches.

This clonotype was counted once. A single base separates this from a much larger clone, so it may be a read error. The chain couples TRBV6-1 to TRBJ1-1; D may be TRBD1 (6 bases). Per germline, CDR1 MNHNS and CDR2 SASEGT. This CDR3 contains 13 residues. The CDR3 region is CASRPQGNTEALF. DNA for the CDR3: TGTGCCAGCAGGCCGCAGGGGAACACTGAAGCTCTCTTT.

This clonotype was observed a handful of times. The DNA of the CDR3 is TGTGCCAGCAGGAAACAGGGGGGCACTGAAGCTTTCTTT. It translates to CASRKQGGTEAFF. The V call is TRBV27, the J call TRBJ1-1; 8 nucleotides align to TRBD1. Germline CDR1 MNHEY, CDR2 SMNVEV (reference sequence). The V and J ends lost 6 bases and 4 bases, in that order; junction bases with no gene match: 4. The CDR3 loop spans 13 amino acids.

The chain uses TRBV7-9 and TRBJ2-1, with 14 bases lining up with TRBD2. After removal of 2 bases from V and 10 bases from J, the junction contained 10 bases not matched to a gene. CDR1 and CDR2 (germline): SEHNR, FQNEAQ (reference sequence). The CDR3 length is 17 residues. The CDR3 loop is CASSLSPGTSGSGEQFF. CDR3 nucleotide sequence: TGTGCCAGCAGCTTATCACCCGGGACTAGCGGGAGTGGAGAGCAGTTCTTC.

Of note for this clonotype: The CDR3 carries no conserved terminal phenylalanine or tryptophan, so it likely arises from a read error. J is TRBJ2-5 and V is TRBV10-3; TRBD1 aligns across 8 bases. This CDR3 region has 14 residues. Germline V gene data show CDR1 as ENHRY and CDR2 as SYGVKD. For the CDR3, the DNA is TGTGCCATCGGTGAGACGACAGGGGAGCAGACCCAGTACTCC. The encoded protein is CAIGETTGEQTQYS.

In this sample, this clonotype turned up a few times. With a much larger clone just one base away, this may be a read error. The chain combines TRBV28 with TRBJ1-1; TRBD1 aligns across 8 bases. The CDR3 extends over 15 amino acids. Unmatched junction bases numbered 13, after V lost 8 bases and J lost 5 bases. Looked up from germline, CDR1 is MDHEN and CDR2 is SYDVKM. CDR3 sequence (DNA): TGTGCCAGCGGTATTCGGGACAGGAGGCCAACTGAAGCTTTCTTT. It yields the protein CASGIRDRRPTEAFF. Drawing the rest from reference TRBV28 and TRBJ1-1, the complete variable domain is DVKVTQSSRYLVKRTGEKVFLECVQDMDHENMFWYRQDPGLGLRLIYFSYDVKMKEKGDIPEGYSVSREKKERFSLILESASTNQTSMYLCASGIRDRRPTEAFFGQGTRLTVV.

The rearrangement joins TRBV5-1 to TRBJ2-5; 12 positions match TRBD2. With 4 bases clipped from V and 7 bases from J, the junction kept 11 bases outside the gene matches. This CDR3 region has 16 residues. Germline CDR1 is SGHRS and CDR2 is YFSETQ. The CDR3, as DNA: TGCGCCAGCAGCCTTGGACTAGCGGGGTCTGGGGCGACCCAGTACTTC. Its protein product is CASSLGLAGSGATQYF.

This clonotype turned up a few times. In DNA form, the CDR3 reads TGTGCCAGCAGCCAAGATTCAGGATTCTTCTCCTATAATTCACCCCTCCACTTT. Its translation: CASSQDSGFFSYNSPLHF. The chain uses TRBV3-1 and TRBJ1-6; D is ambiguous. The CDR3 covers 18 residues. Germline values: CDR1 LGHDT, CDR2 YNNKEL (reference sequence). V was cut by 0 bases and J by 0 bases, with 12 bases left in between.

This clonotype came up many times. The gene calls are TRBV28 and TRBJ1-1, with D possibly being TRBD1 (5 bases). This CDR3 is 12 amino acids long. The germline V gene has CDR1 MDHEN and CDR2 SYDVKM. With 5 bases removed from V and 4 bases from J, the gap between germline ends came to 8 bases. The DNA of the CDR3 is TGTGCCAGCAGTGGTGGGGGCACTGAAGCTTTCTTT. It translates to CASSGGGTEAFF.

This clonotype was counted at least ten times. The V call is TRBV7-3, the J call TRBJ1-5, with a possible D match to TRBD1 (6 bases). The CDR3 has 14 residues. From germline, CDR1 is SGHTA and CDR2 FQGTGA. V was shortened by 3 bases and J by 2 bases, with 8 bases between the two germline ends. The CDR3 DNA is TGTGCCAGCAGCTTTGGACAGCGCAATCAGCCCCAGCATTTT. Translation gives CASSFGQRNQPQHF. The whole variable domain, filled in from reference TRBV7-3 and TRBJ1-5, reads GAGVSQTPSNKVTEKGKYVELRCDPISGHTALYWYRQSLGQGPEFLIYFQGTGAADDSGLPNDRFFAVRPEGSVSTLKIQRTERGDSAVYLCASSFGQRNQPQHFGDGTRLSIL.

This clonotype showed up many times. The rearrangement links TRBV28 to TRBJ1-2; D gene unclear. The length of the CDR3 is 13 residues. CDR1 and CDR2 from the germline V gene are MDHEN and SYDVKM. Trimming stripped 2 bases from V and 3 bases from J, with 7 bases between. DNA of the CDR3: TGTGCCAGCAGTTTACATGGGGACTATGGCTACACCTTC. Translation gives CASSLHGDYGYTF.

This clonotype was seen ten or more times. The chain couples TRBV28 to TRBJ1-2; no clear D. CDR1 MDHEN and CDR2 SYDVKM come from the germline V gene. The germline V and J ends were trimmed by 3 bases and 2 bases, with 7 bases remaining between them. CDR3 length: 13 amino acids. The CDR3: CASSLPANYGYTF. The DNA for the CDR3 is TGTGCCAGCAGTTTGCCGGCAAACTATGGCTACACCTTC.

This clonotype has more than one count but fewer than ten. V gene TRBV20-1 combines with J gene TRBJ2-2; 8 nucleotides align to TRBD2. From germline, CDR1 is DFQATT and CDR2 SNEGSKA (reference sequence). The CDR3 runs to 16 residues. J lost 8 bases, V lost 0 bases, and 11 bases had no gene match. CDR3 residues: CSARDASAGARGELFF. The CDR3 nucleotides read TGCAGTGCTAGAGACGCGTCAGCGGGAGCGAGGGGGGAGCTGTTTTTT.

This clonotype was seen many times. The chain couples TRBV2 to TRBJ1-1; the D is unclear. The CDR3 is made up of 13 amino acids. The germline V gene encodes CDR1 SNHLY and CDR2 FYNNEI. V lost 3 bases and J 0 bases, leaving 5 bases between the germline ends. Here the CDR3 reads CASSDSMNTEAFF. The CDR3 DNA follows: TGTGCCAGCAGTGACAGCATGAACACTGAAGCTTTCTTT.

This chain links TRBV5-1 with TRBJ2-1; D possibly matches TRBD1 or TRBD2 (5 bases each). The CDR3 is made up of 12 amino acids. Germline values: CDR1 SGHRS, CDR2 YFSETQ. Trimming stripped 3 bases from V and 10 bases from J, with 11 bases between. The CDR3 nucleotides read TGCGCCAGCAGCTCGGGGACCTACGAGCAGTTCTTC. Its protein is CASSSGTYEQFF. The complete variable domain, with remaining parts taken from reference TRBV5-1 and TRBJ2-1, reads KAGVTQTPRYLIKTRGQQVTLSCSPISGHRSVSWYQQTPGQGLQFLFEYFSETQRNKGNFPGRFSGRQFSNSRSEMNVSTLELGDSALYLCASSSGTYEQFFGPGTRLTVL.

This clonotype was detected many times. The chain is built from TRBV7-6 and TRBJ1-2; D is unclear. V was clipped by 1 base and J by 7 bases, with 10 bases between them. Germline-derived CDR1 and CDR2 are SGHVS and FNYEAQ. The CDR3 loop spans 13 amino acids. CDR3: CASSLEGTRGYTF. DNA of the CDR3: TGTGCCAGCAGCTTAGAGGGTACGCGTGGCTACACCTTC.

This clonotype was picked up many times. The J gene is TRBJ1-1, the V gene TRBV27; D is possibly TRBD1 (5 bases). The germline V gene encodes CDR1 MNHEY and CDR2 SMNVEV (reference sequence). V shed 8 bases and J shed 3 bases, with 19 bases lying between them. This CDR3 spans 15 amino acids. The chain's CDR3 is CASRLRAGIDTEAFF. CDR3 bases: TGTGCCAGCCGCTTGAGGGCAGGGATCGACACTGAAGCTTTCTTT.

The chain carries TRBV29-1 and TRBJ2-7; D is undetermined. Trimming removed 0 bases at V and 4 bases at J, with 10 bases between. The CDR3 consists of 13 residues. Germline CDR1 SQVTM, CDR2 ANQGSEA. The CDR3 reads CSVEDTDGYEQYF. CDR3 DNA sequence: TGCAGCGTTGAAGACACGGACGGATACGAGCAGTACTTC.

This clonotype turned up a few times. The chain uses TRBV3-1 and TRBJ2-7; no clear D. Germline V gene sequence: CDR1 LGHDT, CDR2 YNNKEL (reference sequence). The V end was cut by 4 bases, the J end by 3 bases, with 7 bases between. This CDR3 has 12 amino acids. For the CDR3, the DNA is TGTGCCAGCAGCCTTATGGACTACGAGCAGTACTTC. Translation gives CASSLMDYEQYF.

The chain has TRBV3-1 and TRBJ2-5; D may be TRBD1 or TRBD2 (5 bases each). This CDR3 contains 15 residues. From germline, CDR1 is LGHDT and CDR2 YNNKEL (reference sequence). V lost 0 bases, J lost 3 bases, and 11 bases lay in between. CDR3 nucleotides: TGTGCCAGCAGCCAAGACGGGGACCGAGAAGAGACCCAGTACTTC. Translation gives CASSQDGDREETQYF.

The chain joins TRBV10-3 to TRBJ1-2; D is possibly TRBD1 (5 bases). V dropped 11 bases and J dropped 0 bases, with 13 bases sitting between them. The CDR3 is made up of 13 amino acids. Germline CDR1 and CDR2: ENHRY and SYGVKD. CDR3 amino acids: CAVQGVANYGYTF. The CDR3 nucleotides are TGTGCCGTCCAGGGCGTAGCTAACTATGGCTACACCTTC.

The chain joins TRBV28 to TRBJ2-1; TRBD2 agrees at 16 bases. Germline V CDR1 and CDR2: MDHEN, SYDVKM. The length of the CDR3 is 20 residues. Trimming cost V 6 bases and J 4 bases; bases outside gene matches: 15. The CDR3 region has the DNA TGTGCCAGCAGCTTACCTACCGGGACTAGCGGGAGGGCCTTTTACAATGAGCAGTTCTTC. Its translation: CASSLPTGTSGRAFYNEQFF.

At least ten counts were recorded for this clonotype. The chain has TRBV20-1 and TRBJ2-7, with 12 bases fitting TRBD2. V shed 5 bases, J shed 7 bases, and the junction held 6 bases outside the gene matches. CDR1 is DFQATT and CDR2 is SNEGSKA in the germline V gene (reference sequence). The CDR3 runs 13 residues. This chain's CDR3 is CSALQLAGGEQYF. CDR3 sequence (DNA): TGCAGTGCTCTCCAGCTAGCGGGAGGGGAGCAGTACTTC.

This clonotype was counted at least ten times. The V and J genes are TRBV28 and TRBJ2-7, with 8 bases identical to TRBD2. With V trimmed by 3 bases and J by 5 bases, 9 bases remained unmatched. There are 15 residues in the CDR3. CDR1 and CDR2 from the germline V gene are MDHEN and SYDVKM. In nucleotides, the CDR3 is TGTGCCAGCAGTTTGGCCGGGACTAGTTCCCACGAGCAGTACTTC. Translation gives CASSLAGTSSHEQYF.

The CDR3 coding sequence is TGCGCCAGCAGCCAAGACCCTTTCCGGGAGCAGTACTTC. It codes for CASSQDPFREQYF. The chain uses TRBV4-1 and TRBJ2-7; D gene unclear. Germline V gene sequence: CDR1 MGHRA, CDR2 YSYEKL. The CDR3 runs to 13 residues. V was trimmed by 0 bases and J by 7 bases, leaving 10 bases between them.

This clonotype was observed a handful of times. V is TRBV28 and J is TRBJ1-1; unclear D gene. The CDR3 runs to 11 residues. From germline, CDR1 is MDHEN and CDR2 SYDVKM. Trimming left V 11 bases short and J 4 bases short, with 11 bases between. Written as DNA, the CDR3 is TGTGCCTGCCGACGGGCCACTGAAGCTTTCTTT. Residues: CACRRATEAFF.